A selection of T cell receptor beta chains follows, all from one sample in a study of type 1 regulatory T cells. No cognate antigen is known for these TCRs. TCRdb redid the calling of the reads with MiXCR, one entry per CDR3 protein. The sample yields 60,000 to 75,000 distinct CDR3 sequences, 20% seen once. The sequenced sample was cultured type 1 regulatory T (Tr1) cells, either the whole culture or a sorted fraction (not recorded which). All receptors come from a human donor in good health. CDR3s leave out the opening cysteine and the closing phenylalanine or tryptophan.

CDR3 length: 13
V gene: TRBV6-2/TRBV6-3
J gene: TRBJ2-7
CDR3 protein: ASSYLWDSFYEQY

CDR3 length: 13
V gene: TRBV30
J gene: TRBJ2-2
CDR3 protein: ARNGWGPNTGELF

CDR3 length: 13
V gene: TRBV5-1
J gene: TRBJ2-5
CDR3 protein: ASSFLRTDQETQY

CDR3 length: 12
V gene: TRBV30
J gene: TRBJ1-5
CDR3 protein: AWRGKGSNQPQH

CDR3 length: 12
V gene: TRBV5-1
J gene: TRBJ2-5
CDR3 protein: ASSLVAGAGTQY

CDR3 length: 14
V gene: TRBV7-2
J gene: TRBJ2-1
CDR3 protein: ASSLARRAGANEQF

CDR3 length: 12
V gene: TRBV5-6
J gene: TRBJ2-7
CDR3 protein: ASSLGRELGEQY

CDR3 length: 11
V gene: TRBV7-2
J gene: TRBJ2-5
CDR3 protein: ASSLDPMETQY

CDR3 length: 9
V gene: TRBV20-1
J gene: TRBJ2-1
CDR3 protein: GLFNIHEQL

CDR3 length: 11
V gene: TRBV20-1
J gene: TRBJ2-3
CDR3 protein: SARGTFSDTRY

CDR3 length: 13
V gene: TRBV18
J gene: TRBJ2-7
CDR3 protein: ASSPRTSATYEQY

CDR3 length: 15
V gene: TRBV24-1
J gene: TRBJ2-1
CDR3 protein: ATSDLGGGGVYNEQF

CDR3 length: 14
V gene: TRBV28
J gene: TRBJ2-3
CDR3 protein: ASSLLRTGGTDTQY

CDR3 length: 14
V gene: TRBV12-3/TRBV12-4
J gene: TRBJ2-3
CDR3 protein: ASSLGRASGTDTQY

CDR3 length: 12
V gene: TRBV5-1
J gene: TRBJ1-6
CDR3 protein: ASSLDSLTSPLH

CDR3 length: 12
V gene: TRBV7-3
J gene: TRBJ2-3
CDR3 protein: ASSFVNGADTQY

CDR3 length: 14
V gene: TRBV5-1
J gene: TRBJ2-3
CDR3 protein: ASSLAGTSFPDTQY

CDR3 length: 11
V gene: TRBV5-6
J gene: TRBJ2-5
CDR3 protein: ASSLTGGETQY

CDR3 length: 12
V gene: TRBV10-2
J gene: TRBJ2-3
CDR3 protein: ASSVAHLSDTQY

CDR3 length: 14
V gene: TRBV3-1
J gene: TRBJ2-1
CDR3 protein: ASSQAPSGSGNEQF

CDR3 length: 14
V gene: TRBV24-1
J gene: TRBJ2-5
CDR3 protein: ATSDLGLAGAETQY

CDR3 length: 12
V gene: TRBV20-1
J gene: TRBJ1-2
CDR3 protein: SAPLTGGTYGYT

CDR3 length: 13
V gene: TRBV7-3
J gene: TRBJ2-7
CDR3 protein: ASSLSPGTAYEQY